These 9 T cell receptor beta chains originate from one sample sequenced in a study of blood T cell repertoires in COVID-19. Only in-frame clones appear in the TCRdb table, and some are missing; sequencing was by immunoSEQ multiplex PCR. This sample has hundreds of thousands of clones, with about nine tenths found just once. Source material: peripheral blood. The origin of the receptors is a man between 35 and 55 years old with acute or convalescent COVID-19.

This chain uses TRBV29-1 with TRBJ2-7; D perhaps matches TRBD2 (6 bases). The CDR3 consists of 15 residues. V shed 6 bases and J shed 3 bases, with 21 bases lying between them. Germline V lookup: CDR1 SQVTM, CDR2 ANQGSEA. DNA for the CDR3: TGCAGCGTGCGGGGTGAAGGAGACAGATTCTACGAGCAGTACTTC. It codes for CSVRGEGDRFYEQYF.

The V and J genes are TRBV29-1 and TRBJ2-2; maybe TRBD2 (6 bases). Between the trimmed V and J ends, which lost 3 bases and 3 bases, there was a span of 8 bases. The CDR3 length is 13 residues. CDR1 SQVTM and CDR2 ANQGSEA come from the germline V gene. Written as DNA, the CDR3 is TGCAGCGTTGAGCGGGGCTACACCGGGGAGCTGTTTTTT. Its protein is CSVERGYTGELFF.

This chain uses TRBV2 with TRBJ1-2; 12 bases are shared with TRBD1. The germline V gene encodes CDR1 SNHLY and CDR2 FYNNEI. The CDR3 has 15 residues. V lost 9 bases and J lost 0; bases outside the gene matches: 5. DNA for the CDR3: TGTGCCAGGGGACAGGGGGCCCTAGCTAACTATGGCTACACCTTC. It is translated as CARGQGALANYGYTF.

The CDR3 region is CASSFEPQGSIQYF. As DNA, the CDR3 is TGTGCCAGCAGTTTCGAGCCCCAGGGGAGCATTCAGTACTTC. The chain carries TRBV2 and TRBJ2-4; maybe TRBD1 (6 bases). The V gene lost 5 bases and the J gene lost 9 bases, with 17 bases spanning the gap. The CDR3 is 14 amino acids. Germline loops: CDR1 SNHLY, CDR2 FYNNEI.

The rearrangement links TRBV7-9 to TRBJ2-5; no firm D call. Trimming removed 5 bases at V and 11 bases at J, with 18 bases between. The CDR3 loop spans 13 amino acids. The germline V gene has CDR1 SEHNR and CDR2 FQNEAQ (reference sequence). This CDR3 is CASSVTQNERQYF. In DNA form, the CDR3 reads TGTGCCAGCAGCGTTACCCAGAACGAACGACAGTACTTC.

This clone has a handful of counts. The chain combines TRBV7-8 with TRBJ1-5; 10 bases line up with TRBD1. There are 15 residues in the CDR3. The trim removed 4 bases at V and 4 bases at J, leaving 4 bases unmatched. Germline-derived CDR1 and CDR2 are SGHVS and FQNEAQ. The CDR3 spells CASSYDRGQNQPQHF. The CDR3 DNA follows: TGTGCCAGCAGCTACGACAGGGGGCAGAATCAGCCCCAGCATTTT.

The chain is built from TRBV19 and TRBJ2-7; a weak D match, TRBD2 (7 bases). Germline-derived CDR1 and CDR2 are LNHDA and SQIVND (reference sequence). Trimming left V 8 bases short and J 6 bases short, with 17 bases between. The CDR3 is 13 amino acids. CDR3 DNA sequence: TGTGCCAGTTCAGAGGGGGGGGCCGTCGAGCAGTACTTC. This codes for CASSEGGAVEQYF.

The chain links TRBV30 to TRBJ2-2; perhaps TRBD1 as D (5 bases). Looked up from germline, CDR1 is GTSNPN and CDR2 is SVGIG (reference sequence). The CDR3 totals 11 residues. V lost 5 bases and J 8 bases, leaving 9 bases between the germline ends. The CDR3 nucleotides read TGTGCCTGGCAGGGTCGAGGGGAGCTGTTTTTT. This encodes CAWQGRGELFF.

The chain links TRBV3-1 (or the pseudogene TRBV3-2) to TRBJ1-4; 8 nucleotides agree with TRBD1. Germline CDR1 reads LGHDT; CDR2 reads YNNKEL (reference sequence). The CDR3 runs to 14 residues. The V and J ends lost 0 bases and 8 bases, in that order; junction bases with no gene match: 2. The CDR3 reads CASSQEQGDEKLFF. CDR3 coding DNA: TGTGCCAGCAGCCAAGAACAGGGGGACGAAAAACTGTTTTTT.